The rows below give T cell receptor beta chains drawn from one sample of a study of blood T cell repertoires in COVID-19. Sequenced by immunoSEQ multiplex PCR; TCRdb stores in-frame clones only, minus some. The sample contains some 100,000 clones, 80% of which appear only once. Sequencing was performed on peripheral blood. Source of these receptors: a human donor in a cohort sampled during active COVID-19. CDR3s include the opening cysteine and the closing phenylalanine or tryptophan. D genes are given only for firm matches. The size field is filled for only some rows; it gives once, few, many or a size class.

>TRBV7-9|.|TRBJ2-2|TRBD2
CASSRGLAESGELFF
TGTGCCAGCAGCCGCGGACTAGCGGAGTCCGGGGAGCTGTTTTTT
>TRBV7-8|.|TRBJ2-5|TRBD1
CASSSRDSQETQYF
TGTGCCAGCAGCTCCCGGGACAGTCAAGAGACCCAGTACTTC
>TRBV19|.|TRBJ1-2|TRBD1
CASSIARTGVYGYTF
TGTGCCAGTAGTATAGCCAGGACAGGGGTCTATGGCTACACCTTC
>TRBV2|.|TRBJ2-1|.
CASTPGREQFF
TGTGCCAGCACTCCAGGGAGGGAGCAGTTCTTC
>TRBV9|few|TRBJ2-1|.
CASSVGGNNEQFF
TGTGCCAGCAGCGTAGGAGGGAACAATGAGCAGTTCTTC
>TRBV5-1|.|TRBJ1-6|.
CATRTDSSYNSPLHF
TGCGCCACCCGGACAGACAGCTCCTATAATTCACCCCTCCACTTT
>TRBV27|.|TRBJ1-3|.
CASRSGLLSGNTIYF
TGTGCCAGCAGGTCAGGGCTCCTCTCTGGAAACACCATATATTTT
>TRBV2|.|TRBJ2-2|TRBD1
CASSETGHGELFF
TGTGCCAGCAGTGAGACAGGGCACGGGGAGCTGTTTTTT
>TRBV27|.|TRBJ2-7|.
CASAGITSYEQYF
TGTGCCAGCGCAGGTATTACCTCCTACGAGCAGTACTTC
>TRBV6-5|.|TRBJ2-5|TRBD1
CASSYGQGMETQYF
TGTGCCAGCAGTTACGGACAGGGTATGGAGACCCAGTACTTC
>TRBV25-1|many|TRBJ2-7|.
CASSDARGGFYEQYF
TGTGCCAGCAGTGATGCGAGGGGGGGTTTCTACGAGCAGTACTTC
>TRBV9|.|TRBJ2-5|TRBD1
CASSGTGRSGAETQYF
TGTGCCAGCAGCGGGACAGGGAGGAGTGGAGCGGAGACCCAGTACTTC
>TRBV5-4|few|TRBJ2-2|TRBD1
CASSMGTGKGGELFF
TGTGCCAGCAGCATGGGGACAGGGAAGGGCGGGGAGCTGTTTTTT
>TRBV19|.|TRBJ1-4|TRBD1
CASSPGTVEKLFF
TGTGCCAGTAGTCCTGGGACAGTTGAAAAACTGTTTTTT
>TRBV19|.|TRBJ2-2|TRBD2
CASVRSGSVTGELFF
TGTGCCAGCGTCCGTAGCGGGAGTGTGACCGGGGAGCTGTTTTTT
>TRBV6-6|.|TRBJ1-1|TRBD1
CASDRGTEAFF
TGTGCCAGCGACAGGGGAACTGAAGCTTTCTTT
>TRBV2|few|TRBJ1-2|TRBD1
CASRGQGDYGYTF
TGTGCCAGCAGGGGACAGGGAGACTATGGCTACACCTTC
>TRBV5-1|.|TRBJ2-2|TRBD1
CASSQVGTGVIGELFF
TGCGCCAGCAGCCAAGTAGGCACAGGGGTGATCGGGGAGCTGTTTTTT